This T cell receptor (beta chain) was captured in a study of beta chain features in type 1 diabetes. Broader study findings: Among patients with Type 1 diabetes, TCRB CDR3s were moderately but significantly shorter in every one of the four CD4+ subsets. cDNA-based sequencing might over-represent cells highly expressing TCR.

In the case of this clone: Its antigen is not identified.

Sorted CD4+ subsets: naive, central memory, regulatory, stem cell-like memory (CD45RO/CCR7/CD25/CD127/CD95/CD27 panel). The entirety of the isolated RNA underwent reverse transcription, so expressed TCRB transcripts were sequenced. The table came from immunoSEQ multiplex PCR; TCRdb's copy has only in-frame clones and leaves some out. The sample records approximately 470,000 clones, 30% being singletons. V lost 5 bases to trimming and J lost 8 bases, with 18 bases between them. CDR1 is GTSNPN and CDR2 is SVGIG in the germline V gene (reference sequence). This CDR3 region has 14 residues. Sequenced: naive CD4+ T cells from blood. The clonotype originates from a man aged 18 to 30 in good health. The rearrangement links TRBV30 to TRBJ1-4; D is possibly TRBD1 (5 bases). The CDR3 protein is CAWADLGAPEKLFF. For the CDR3, the DNA is TGTGCCTGGGCTGACCTTGGGGCCCCGGAAAAACTGTTTTTT.